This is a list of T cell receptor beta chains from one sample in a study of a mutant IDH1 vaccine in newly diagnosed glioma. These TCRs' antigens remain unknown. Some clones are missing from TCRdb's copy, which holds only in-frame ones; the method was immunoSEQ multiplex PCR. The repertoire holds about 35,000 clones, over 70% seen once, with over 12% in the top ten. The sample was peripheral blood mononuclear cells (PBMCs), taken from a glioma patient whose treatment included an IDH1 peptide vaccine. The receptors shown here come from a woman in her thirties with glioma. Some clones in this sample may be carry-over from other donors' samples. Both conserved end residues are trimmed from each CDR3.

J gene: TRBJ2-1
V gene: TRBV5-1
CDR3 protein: ASSSWGEGQNEQF

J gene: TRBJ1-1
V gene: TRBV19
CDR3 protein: ASTPGGEAF

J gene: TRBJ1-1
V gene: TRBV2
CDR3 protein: ATCGTGDTEAF

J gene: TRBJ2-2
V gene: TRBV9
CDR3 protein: ASSVRGTDGELF

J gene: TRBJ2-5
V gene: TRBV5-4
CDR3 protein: ASRPTGQETQY

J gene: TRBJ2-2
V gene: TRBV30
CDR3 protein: AWSSRELF

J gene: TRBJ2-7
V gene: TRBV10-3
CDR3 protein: AISEPGEQY

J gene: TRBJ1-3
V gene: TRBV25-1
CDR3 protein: ASSEFGGAGNTIY

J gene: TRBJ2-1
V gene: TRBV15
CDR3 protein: ATSREWGGHSSYNEQF

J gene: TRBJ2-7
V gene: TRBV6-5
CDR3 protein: ASSYAGSYEQY

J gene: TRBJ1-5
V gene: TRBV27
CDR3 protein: ASSLGDGEPQH

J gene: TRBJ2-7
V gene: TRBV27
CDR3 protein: ASSPLLWDSSYEQY

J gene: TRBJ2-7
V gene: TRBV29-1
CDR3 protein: SVETSGRAGEQY

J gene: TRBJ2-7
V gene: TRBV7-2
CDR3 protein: ASSLGGDPNSYEQY

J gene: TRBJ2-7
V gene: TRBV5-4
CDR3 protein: ASSLIHGEQY

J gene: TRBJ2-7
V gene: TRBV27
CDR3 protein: ASSPPQGEQY